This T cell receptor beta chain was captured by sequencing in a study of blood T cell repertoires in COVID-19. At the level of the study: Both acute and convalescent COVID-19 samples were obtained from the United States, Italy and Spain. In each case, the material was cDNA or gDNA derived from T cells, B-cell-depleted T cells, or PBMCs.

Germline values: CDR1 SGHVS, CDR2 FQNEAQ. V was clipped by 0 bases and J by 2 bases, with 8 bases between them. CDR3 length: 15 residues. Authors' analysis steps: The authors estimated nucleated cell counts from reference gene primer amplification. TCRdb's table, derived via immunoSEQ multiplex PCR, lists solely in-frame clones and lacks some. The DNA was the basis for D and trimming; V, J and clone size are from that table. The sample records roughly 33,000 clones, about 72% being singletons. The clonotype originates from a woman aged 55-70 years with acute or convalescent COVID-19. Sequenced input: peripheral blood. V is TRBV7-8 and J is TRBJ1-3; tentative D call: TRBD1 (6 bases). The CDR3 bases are TGTGCCAGCAGCTTAGCGCAGGGGACTGGAAACACCATATATTTT. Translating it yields CASSLAQGTGNTIYF.